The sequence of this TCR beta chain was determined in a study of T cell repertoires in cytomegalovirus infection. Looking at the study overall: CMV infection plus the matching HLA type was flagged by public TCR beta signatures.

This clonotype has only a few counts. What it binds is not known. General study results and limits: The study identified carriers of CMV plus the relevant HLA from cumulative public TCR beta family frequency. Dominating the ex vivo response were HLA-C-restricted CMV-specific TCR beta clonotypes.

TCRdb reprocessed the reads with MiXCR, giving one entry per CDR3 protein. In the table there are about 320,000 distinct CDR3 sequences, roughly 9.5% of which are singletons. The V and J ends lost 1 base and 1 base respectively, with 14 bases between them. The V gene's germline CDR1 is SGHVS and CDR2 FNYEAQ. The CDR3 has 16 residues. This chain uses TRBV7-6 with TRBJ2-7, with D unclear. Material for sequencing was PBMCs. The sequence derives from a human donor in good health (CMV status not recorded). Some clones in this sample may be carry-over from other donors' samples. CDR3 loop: CASSLGAIPLSYEQYF. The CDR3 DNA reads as TGTGCCAGCAGCTTAGGGGCAATTCCCCTTTCCTACGAGCAGTACTTC.